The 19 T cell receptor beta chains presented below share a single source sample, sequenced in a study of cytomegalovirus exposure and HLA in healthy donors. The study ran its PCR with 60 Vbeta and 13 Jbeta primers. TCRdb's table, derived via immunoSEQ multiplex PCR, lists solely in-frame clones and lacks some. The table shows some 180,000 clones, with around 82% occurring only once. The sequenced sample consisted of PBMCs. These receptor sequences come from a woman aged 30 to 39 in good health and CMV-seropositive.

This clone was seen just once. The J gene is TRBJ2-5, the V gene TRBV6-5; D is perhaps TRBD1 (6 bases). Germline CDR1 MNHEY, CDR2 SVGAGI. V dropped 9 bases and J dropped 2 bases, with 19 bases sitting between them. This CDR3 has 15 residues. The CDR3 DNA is TGTGCCAGTTTGCTGCCCCGCGACAGGCAAGAGACCCAGTACTTC. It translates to CASLLPRDRQETQYF.

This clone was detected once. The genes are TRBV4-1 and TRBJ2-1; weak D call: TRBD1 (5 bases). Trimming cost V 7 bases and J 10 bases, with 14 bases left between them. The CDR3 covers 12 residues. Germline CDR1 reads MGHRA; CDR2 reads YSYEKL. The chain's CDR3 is CASNTPGPEQFF. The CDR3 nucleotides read TGCGCCAGCAATACACCAGGGCCAGAGCAGTTCTTC.

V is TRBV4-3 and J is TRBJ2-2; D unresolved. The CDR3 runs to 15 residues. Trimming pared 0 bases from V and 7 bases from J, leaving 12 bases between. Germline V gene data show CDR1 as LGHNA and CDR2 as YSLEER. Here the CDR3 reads CASSQDAALSGELFF. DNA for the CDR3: TGCGCCAGCAGCCAAGATGCCGCCCTTAGCGGGGAGCTGTTTTTT.

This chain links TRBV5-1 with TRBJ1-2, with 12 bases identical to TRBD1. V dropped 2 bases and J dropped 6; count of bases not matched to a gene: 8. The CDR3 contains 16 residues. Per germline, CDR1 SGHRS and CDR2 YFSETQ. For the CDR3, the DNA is TGCGCCAGCAGCTTTAACCCGGGACAGGGGGCGAATGGCTACACCTTC. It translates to CASSFNPGQGANGYTF.

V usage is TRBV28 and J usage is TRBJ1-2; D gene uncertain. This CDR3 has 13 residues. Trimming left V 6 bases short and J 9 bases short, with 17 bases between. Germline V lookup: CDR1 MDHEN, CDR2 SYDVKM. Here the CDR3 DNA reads TGTGCCAGCAGGCCGCCGGCGGACTTACGCTACACCTTC. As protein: CASRPPADLRYTF.

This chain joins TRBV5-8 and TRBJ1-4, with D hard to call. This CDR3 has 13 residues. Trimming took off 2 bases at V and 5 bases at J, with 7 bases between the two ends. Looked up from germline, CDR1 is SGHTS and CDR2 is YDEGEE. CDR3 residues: CASSFQVNEKLFF. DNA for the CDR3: TGTGCCAGCAGCTTCCAGGTGAATGAAAAACTGTTTTTT.

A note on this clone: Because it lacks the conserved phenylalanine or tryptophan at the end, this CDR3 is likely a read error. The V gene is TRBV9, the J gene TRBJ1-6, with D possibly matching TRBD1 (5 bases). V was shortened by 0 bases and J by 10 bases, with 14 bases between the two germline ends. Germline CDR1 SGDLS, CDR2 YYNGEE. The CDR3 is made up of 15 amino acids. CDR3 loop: CASSVGRGSKSPLHL. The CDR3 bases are TGTGCCAGCAGCGTAGGGCGGGGGAGTAAGTCACCCCTCCACCTT.

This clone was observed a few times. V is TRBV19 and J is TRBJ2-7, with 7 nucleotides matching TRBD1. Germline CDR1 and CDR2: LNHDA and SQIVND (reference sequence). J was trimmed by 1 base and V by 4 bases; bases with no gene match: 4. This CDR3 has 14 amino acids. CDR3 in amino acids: CASSTRDRSYEQYF. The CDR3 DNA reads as TGTGCCAGTAGTACCCGGGACAGATCCTACGAGCAGTACTTC.

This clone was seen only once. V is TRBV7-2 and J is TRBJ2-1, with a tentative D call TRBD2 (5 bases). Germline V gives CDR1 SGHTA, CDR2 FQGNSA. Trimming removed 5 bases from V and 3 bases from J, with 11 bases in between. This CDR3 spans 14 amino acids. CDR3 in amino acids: CASSPDYNYNEQFF. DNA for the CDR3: TGTGCCAGCAGCCCCGACTATAACTACAATGAGCAGTTCTTC.

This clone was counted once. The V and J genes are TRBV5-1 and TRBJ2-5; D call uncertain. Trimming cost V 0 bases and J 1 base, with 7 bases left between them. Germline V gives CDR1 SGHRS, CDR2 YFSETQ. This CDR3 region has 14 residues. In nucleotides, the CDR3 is TGCGCCAGCAGCTTGGCGAGATTCCAAGAGACCCAGTACTTC. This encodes CASSLARFQETQYF.

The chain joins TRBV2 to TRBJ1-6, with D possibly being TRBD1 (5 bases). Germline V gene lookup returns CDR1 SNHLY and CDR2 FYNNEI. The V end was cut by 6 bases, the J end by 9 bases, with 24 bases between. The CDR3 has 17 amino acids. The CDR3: CASRWAGNKSFGSPLHF. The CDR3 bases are TGTGCCAGCAGATGGGCAGGGAATAAATCGTTTGGTTCACCCCTCCACTTT.

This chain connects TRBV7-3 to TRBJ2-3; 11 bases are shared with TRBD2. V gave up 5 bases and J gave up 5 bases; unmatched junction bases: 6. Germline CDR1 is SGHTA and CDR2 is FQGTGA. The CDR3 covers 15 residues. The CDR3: CASSPTSGAGDTQYF. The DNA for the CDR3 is TGTGCCAGCAGCCCGACTAGCGGGGCAGGAGATACGCAGTATTTT. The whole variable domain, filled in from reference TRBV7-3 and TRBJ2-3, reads GAGVSQTPSNKVTEKGKYVELRCDPISGHTALYWYRQSLGQGPEFLIYFQGTGAADDSGLPNDRFFAVRPEGSVSTLKIQRTERGDSAVYLCASSPTSGAGDTQYFGPGTRLTVL.

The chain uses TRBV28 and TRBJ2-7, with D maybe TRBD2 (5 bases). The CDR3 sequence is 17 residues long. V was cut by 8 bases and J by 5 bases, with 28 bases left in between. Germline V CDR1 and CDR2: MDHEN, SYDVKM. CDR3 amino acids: CASSLLLSGTLPDEQYF. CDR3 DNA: TGTGCCAGCTCTCTCTTGTTGTCGGGAACACTTCCTGACGAGCAGTACTTC.

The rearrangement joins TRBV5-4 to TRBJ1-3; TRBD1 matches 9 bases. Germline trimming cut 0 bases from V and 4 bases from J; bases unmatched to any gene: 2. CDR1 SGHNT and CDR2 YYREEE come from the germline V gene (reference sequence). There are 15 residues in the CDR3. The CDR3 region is CASSLVGQGGNTIYF. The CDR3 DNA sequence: TGTGCCAGCAGCTTGGTGGGACAGGGAGGAAACACCATATATTTT.

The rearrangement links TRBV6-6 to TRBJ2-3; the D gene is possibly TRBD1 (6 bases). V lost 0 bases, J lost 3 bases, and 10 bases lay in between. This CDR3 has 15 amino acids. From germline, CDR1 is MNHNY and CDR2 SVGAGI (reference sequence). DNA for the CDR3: TGTGCCAGCAGTTACTCACGAGGGGGTACAGATACGCAGTATTTT. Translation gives CASSYSRGGTDTQYF.

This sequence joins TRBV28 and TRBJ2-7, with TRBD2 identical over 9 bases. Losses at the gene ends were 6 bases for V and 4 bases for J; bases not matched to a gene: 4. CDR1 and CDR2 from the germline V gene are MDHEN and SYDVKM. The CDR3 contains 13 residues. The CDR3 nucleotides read TGTGCCAGCAGAAATAGCGGGGGTTACGAGCAGTACTTC. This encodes CASRNSGGYEQYF.

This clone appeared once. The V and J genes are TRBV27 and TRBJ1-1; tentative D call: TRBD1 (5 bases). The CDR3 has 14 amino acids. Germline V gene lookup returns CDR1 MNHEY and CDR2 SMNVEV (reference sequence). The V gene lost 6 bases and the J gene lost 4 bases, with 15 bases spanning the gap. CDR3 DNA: TGTGCCAGCAGATTACGGGGGGAGTTCACTGAAGCTTTCTTT. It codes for CASRLRGEFTEAFF.

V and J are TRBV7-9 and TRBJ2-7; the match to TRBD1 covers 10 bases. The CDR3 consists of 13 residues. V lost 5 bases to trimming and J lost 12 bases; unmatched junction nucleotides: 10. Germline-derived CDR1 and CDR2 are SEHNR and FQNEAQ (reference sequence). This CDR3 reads CASSPLPGQGTYF. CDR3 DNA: TGTGCCAGCAGCCCGCTACCGGGACAGGGGACGTACTTC. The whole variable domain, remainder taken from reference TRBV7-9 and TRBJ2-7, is DTGVSQNPRHKITKRGQNVTFRCDPISEHNRLYWYRQTLGQGPEFLTYFQNEAQLEKSRLLSDRFSAERPKGSFSTLEIQRTEQGDSAMYLCASSPLPGQGTYFGPGTRLTVT.

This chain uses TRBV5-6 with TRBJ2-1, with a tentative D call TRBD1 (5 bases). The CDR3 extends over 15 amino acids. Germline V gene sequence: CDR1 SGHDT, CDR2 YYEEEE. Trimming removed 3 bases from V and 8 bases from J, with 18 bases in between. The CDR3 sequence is CASSSDIGSSDEQFF. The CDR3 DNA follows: TGTGCCAGCAGCTCGGACATAGGTAGTTCCGATGAGCAGTTCTTC.